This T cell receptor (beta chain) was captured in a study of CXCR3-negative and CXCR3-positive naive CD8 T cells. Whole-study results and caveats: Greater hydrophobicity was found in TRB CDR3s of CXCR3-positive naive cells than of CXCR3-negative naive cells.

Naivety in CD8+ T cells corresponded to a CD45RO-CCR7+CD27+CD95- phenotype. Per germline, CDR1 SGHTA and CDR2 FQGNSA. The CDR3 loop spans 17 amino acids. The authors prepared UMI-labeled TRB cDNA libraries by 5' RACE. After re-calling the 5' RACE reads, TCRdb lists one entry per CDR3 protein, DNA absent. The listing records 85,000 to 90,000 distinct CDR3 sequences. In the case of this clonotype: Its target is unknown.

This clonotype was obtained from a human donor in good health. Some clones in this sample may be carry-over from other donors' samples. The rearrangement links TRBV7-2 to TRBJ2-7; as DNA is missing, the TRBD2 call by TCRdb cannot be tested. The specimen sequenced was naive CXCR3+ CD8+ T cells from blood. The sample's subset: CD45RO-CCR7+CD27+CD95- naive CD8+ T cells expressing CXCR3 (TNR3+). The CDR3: CASSSLLMGLAGYEQYF.